This T cell receptor (beta chain) was captured by sequencing in a study of shared clonotypes between healthy human individuals. The assay was immunoSEQ multiplex PCR, and TCRdb's table has in-frame clones only and misses some. The data contain millions of clones, 85% to 95% of them singletons. General study points: Sharing across four donors was highest in naive CD4 (around 5%) and lowest in memory CD8 (roughly 0.4%). Shared clonotypes across all four donors exceeded non-shared ones in generation probability.

Naive CD8 isolation took CD45RO-negative cells positively selected for CCR7 and excluded terminally differentiated effector memory CD45RA+ cells. With regard to this clone: The antigen remains undetermined.

The germline CDR1 and CDR2 sequences are SQVTM and ANQGSEA. The CDR3 extends over 12 amino acids. V was shortened by 2 bases and J by 8 bases, with 12 bases between the two germline ends. The sequence came from a man between 18 and 29 years old in good health. Material: naive CD8+ T cells sorted from blood. This sequence joins TRBV29-1 and TRBJ1-2; no clear D gene. The CDR3 loop is CSVERTAGGYTF. The CDR3 region has the DNA TGCAGCGTTGAACGGACCGCGGGGGGCTACACCTTC.